This T cell receptor beta chain was recovered during a study of CD8 T cells in ankylosing spondylitis. A remark on this clonotype: Its antigen is currently unknown.

Study results and caveats: Significant enrichment of disease-linked clones was reportedly seen in matched ankylosing spondylitis synovial fluid. For ankylosing spondylitis blood, a TCR beta motif of about 8 highly homologous variants appeared characteristic. Disease-linked clones had a CD8+ phenotype and relatively low frequency in peripheral blood.

The V end was cut by 0 bases, the J end by 0 bases, with 6 bases between. Germline lookup yields CDR1 SGHRS and CDR2 YFSETQ. The CDR3 spans 14 residues. Each TCR beta library was made by quantitative 5'-RACE that incorporated molecular barcodes. From the 5' RACE reads, TCRdb called clonotypes with MiXCR, one entry per CDR3 protein. The repertoire holds about 510,000 distinct CDR3 sequences, about 5.2% seen once, with 3.5% in the top ten. This rearrangement joins TRBV5-1 to TRBJ2-5; D remains ambiguous. Material: blood, either unsorted or a sorted T cell fraction (not recorded which). This receptor was identified in a male donor with ankylosing spondylitis. For the CDR3, the DNA is TGCGCCAGCAGCTTGGGCTCCCACCAAGAGACCCAGTACTTC. It encodes CASSLGSHQETQYF.